This TCR beta chain was obtained from a study of T cells after yellow fever vaccination. At the level of the study: SMART-Seq v4 Ultra Low Input prepared the low-cell-number fractions. Whole-study findings and limits: It was a small share of clonotypes that appeared in both CD4 and CD8 compartments. A secondary response was less intense yet reached its peak sooner, at day 5 versus 15.

TCRdb re-derived calls from the 5' RACE reads in MiXCR, one entry per CDR3 protein. This sample carries 500,000 to 650,000 distinct CDR3 sequences, around an eighth of them seen once, and the ten largest clones take under 15%. V gave up 0 bases and J gave up 6 bases; unmatched junction bases: 9. This CDR3 region has 17 residues. Germline CDR1 and CDR2: SGHVS and FQNEAQ. Comment on this clonotype: As yet, its antigen is unknown.

This receptor was identified in a man aged 30-40 years who received the YFV17D yellow fever vaccine. The material sequenced was PBMCs, taken on the day of the yellow fever booster vaccination. The chain links TRBV7-8 to TRBJ1-5, with 9 bases fitting TRBD1. The CDR3 loop reads CASSLASRGQGSQPQHF. In DNA form, the CDR3 reads TGTGCCAGCAGCTTAGCGTCCCGGGGACAGGGATCTCAGCCCCAGCATTTT.